What follows are 24 T cell receptor beta chains derived from one specimen sequenced in a study of shared clonotypes between healthy human individuals. Naive CD8 cells, CD45RO-negative and positively selected for CCR7, excluded terminally differentiated effector memory CD45RA+ cells. TCRdb's copy holds only in-frame clones and misses some; the assay was immunoSEQ multiplex PCR. Of over 2,000,000 clones in the sample, 90% to 95% were seen once. Specimen: naive CD8+ T cells from PBMCs. These receptors were taken from a man aged 18 to 35 in good health. Some clones in this sample may be carry-over from other donors' samples.

The rearrangement uses TRBV19 and TRBJ1-2; 7 positions match TRBD1. This CDR3 comprises 15 residues. Germline V gives CDR1 LNHDA, CDR2 SQIVND (reference sequence). With 4 bases clipped from V and 5 bases from J, the junction kept 10 bases outside the gene matches. The CDR3 nucleotides read TGTGCCAGTAGTACGCGACAGGGAGAACCTTATGGCTACACCTTC. Translating gives CASSTRQGEPYGYTF.

Of note for this clone: A much larger clone differs by one base, so this may be a read error. The same CDR3 also results from other DNA sequences found in this sample. The chain couples TRBV27 to TRBJ2-7; D call uncertain. The CDR3 has 11 residues. Germline V lookup: CDR1 MNHEY, CDR2 SMNVEV (reference sequence). Trimming removed 6 bases at V and 1 base at J, with 4 bases between. CDR3 nucleotide sequence: TGTGCCAGCAGCCCTTCCTACGAGCAGTACTTC. This sequence encodes CASSPSYEQYF.

This rearrangement joins TRBV11-2 to TRBJ2-1; 13 nucleotides align to TRBD2. CDR3 length equals 18 residues. V lost 4 bases to trimming and J lost 4 bases; unmatched junction nucleotides: 10. Germline lookup yields CDR1 SGHAT and CDR2 FQNNGV. In DNA form, the CDR3 reads TGTGCCAGCAGCTCCCTGCGACTAGCGGGAGGCCTATACAATGAGCAGTTCTTC. This gives the protein CASSSLRLAGGLYNEQFF.

The V gene is TRBV11-2, the J gene TRBJ1-1, with D tentatively TRBD1 (5 bases). The V end lost 0 bases, the J end lost 4 bases, and 6 bases lay between the germline ends. The germline V gene encodes CDR1 SGHAT and CDR2 FQNNGV. The CDR3 has 13 amino acids. CDR3 bases: TGTGCCAGCAGCTTAGATGGGGGCACTGAAGCTTTCTTT. As protein: CASSLDGGTEAFF.

This clone was recorded a few times. This chain links TRBV7-9 with TRBJ2-1; 12 bases align to TRBD1. J lost 11 bases, V lost 5 bases, and 16 bases had no gene match. This CDR3 has 17 amino acids. Germline values: CDR1 SEHNR, CDR2 FQNEAQ (reference sequence). The CDR3: CASSGITGQGAVRKQFF. CDR3 coding DNA: TGTGCCAGCAGCGGGATCACGGGACAGGGGGCGGTAAGGAAGCAGTTCTTC.

The chain carries TRBV27 and TRBJ1-1; possible D gene TRBD1, 6 bases. The germline CDR1 and CDR2 sequences are MNHEY and SMNVEV (reference sequence). Trimming removed 5 bases from V and 7 bases from J, with 20 bases in between. This CDR3 has 15 amino acids. The CDR3 spells CASSPTMGRGFEAFF. DNA for the CDR3: TGTGCCAGCAGTCCGACTATGGGCAGGGGCTTTGAAGCTTTCTTT.

This chain uses TRBV28 with TRBJ2-1; D ambiguous. V lost 5 bases and J 2 bases, leaving 16 bases between the germline ends. CDR1 and CDR2 from the germline V gene are MDHEN and SYDVKM. The CDR3 loop spans 16 amino acids. CDR3 DNA: TGTGCCAGCAGTCCCGCGGCCAGGCCCGCCTACAATGAGCAGTTCTTC. It codes for CASSPAARPAYNEQFF.

This chain connects TRBV28 to TRBJ2-1, with 7 bases lining up with TRBD2. CDR3 length: 15 residues. From germline, CDR1 is MDHEN and CDR2 SYDVKM. The V and J ends lost 2 bases and 4 bases, in that order; junction bases with no gene match: 5. CDR3 bases: TGTGCCAGCAGTTTAGAGGCGGGAGAGTACAATGAGCAGTTCTTC. Its protein is CASSLEAGEYNEQFF.

This chain links TRBV28 with TRBJ2-2; 7 bases are shared with TRBD2. Germline V gene lookup returns CDR1 MDHEN and CDR2 SYDVKM. The CDR3 is 14 amino acids. J lost 6 bases, V lost 3 bases, and 4 bases had no gene match. The CDR3 reads CASSLQGGSGELFF. CDR3 bases: TGTGCCAGCAGTTTGCAGGGAGGGTCCGGGGAGCTGTTTTTT.

The gene calls are TRBV27 and TRBJ2-7, with D tentatively TRBD1 (6 bases). CDR3 length equals 14 residues. The V end was cut by 8 bases, the J end by 7 bases, with 21 bases between. The germline gives CDR1 MNHEY, CDR2 SMNVEV (reference sequence). CDR3 residues: CASYVRGGVGEQYF. CDR3 coding DNA: TGTGCCAGCTACGTTAGAGGGGGAGTTGGTGAGCAGTACTTC.

This clone was observed a single time. The CDR3 sequence: CASSQTRLFVTEAFF. In DNA, the CDR3 is TGCGCCAGCAGCCAAACACGGCTCTTCGTCACTGAAGCTTTCTTT. The chain has TRBV4-3 and TRBJ1-1; D is unresolved. The CDR3 runs to 15 residues. Deletions cut 2 bases from V and 4 bases from J, with 14 bases between. Per the germline V gene, CDR1 is LGHNA and CDR2 is YSLEER.

CDR3 coding DNA: TGCGCCACCCAAGGGGGGACTGGTTATCAAGAGACCCAGTACTTC. Its translation: CATQGGTGYQETQYF. The chain is built from TRBV5-1 and TRBJ2-5; possibly TRBD1 or TRBD2 for D (6 bases each). The germline V and J ends were trimmed by 9 bases and 2 bases, with 20 bases remaining between them. The CDR3 covers 15 residues. Per germline, CDR1 SGHRS and CDR2 YFSETQ.

This rearrangement joins TRBV27 to TRBJ2-7; D not resolved. The germline gives CDR1 MNHEY, CDR2 SMNVEV (reference sequence). The CDR3 has 15 amino acids. With 4 bases removed from V and 0 bases from J, the gap between germline ends came to 13 bases. CDR3 in DNA: TGTGCCAGCAGTTATGGACCCGATACCTCCTACGAGCAGTACTTC. Translating it yields CASSYGPDTSYEQYF.

This sequence joins TRBV6-6 and TRBJ1-4; 8 positions agree with TRBD1. Germline V CDR1 and CDR2: MNHNY, SVGAGI (reference sequence). The V gene end was trimmed by 7 bases and the J gene end by 7 bases; junction bases not matched to a gene: 8. The CDR3 runs 14 residues. In DNA, the CDR3 is TGTGCCAGCACCCTCGACAGGGGCCTTGAAAAACTGTTTTTT. Its translation: CASTLDRGLEKLFF.

The CDR3 bases are TGCAGCGAGGCGGGGGCTGAGACCCAGTACTTC. This sequence encodes CSEAGAETQYF. The chain combines TRBV29-1 with TRBJ2-5; tentative D call: TRBD2 (7 bases). Deletions cut 7 bases from V and 5 bases from J, with 11 bases between. The CDR3 length is 11 residues. Germline V lookup: CDR1 SQVTM, CDR2 ANQGSEA.

The V gene is TRBV2, the J gene TRBJ1-1, with no clear D. Germline-derived CDR1 and CDR2 are SNHLY and FYNNEI. Trimming removed 4 bases from V and 7 bases from J, with 13 bases in between. CDR3 length: 13 amino acids. This CDR3 is CASSAVAPIEAFF. CDR3 nucleotides: TGTGCCAGCAGTGCGGTGGCACCTATTGAAGCTTTCTTT.

In DNA, the CDR3 is TGCAGCGTTAAGAGGACTAGCGGGAGTCCAGATACGCAGTATTTT. The encoded protein is CSVKRTSGSPDTQYF. The chain couples TRBV29-1 to TRBJ2-3; 13 bases line up with TRBD2. Per germline, CDR1 SQVTM and CDR2 ANQGSEA. This CDR3 comprises 15 residues. Trimming removed 5 bases from V and 4 bases from J; junction bases left unmatched: 6.

This clone is a singleton in its sample. The V gene is TRBV9, the J gene TRBJ2-7; TRBD2 matches 13 bases. Germline V gene sequence: CDR1 SGDLS, CDR2 YYNGEE. Trimming at V came to 4 bases and at J to 2 bases, leaving 3 bases not matched to a gene. The CDR3 is made up of 15 amino acids. Here the CDR3 reads CASSPGTSGAYEQYF. DNA of the CDR3: TGTGCCAGCAGCCCGGGGACTAGCGGGGCCTACGAGCAGTACTTC.

The V and J genes are TRBV7-9 and TRBJ2-7; perhaps TRBD2 as D (6 bases). CDR1 and CDR2 (germline): SEHNR, FQNEAQ (reference sequence). Trimming took 2 bases from V and 4 from J, leaving 21 bases between them. The CDR3 runs to 17 residues. In DNA form, the CDR3 reads TGTGCCAGCAGCTTAAGTTCCGGACGTCCAGGAGGGTACGAGCAGTACTTC. Amino acid sequence: CASSLSSGRPGGYEQYF.

The J gene is TRBJ2-7, the V gene TRBV13; D remains unclear. The length of the CDR3 is 15 residues. Trimming removed 1 base at V and 6 bases at J, with 16 bases between. CDR1 and CDR2 (germline): PRHDT, FYEKMQ (reference sequence). The CDR3 DNA is TGTGCCAGCAGCTTAGAGGGCACCAAAAGAGCCGAGCAGTACTTC. Encoded protein: CASSLEGTKRAEQYF.

V is TRBV15 and J is TRBJ1-2; 8 bases map to TRBD1. V was clipped by 3 bases and J by 8 bases; unmatched bases: 11. Per the germline V gene, CDR1 is LNHNV and CDR2 is YYDKDF (reference sequence). This CDR3 spans 15 amino acids. The CDR3 DNA sequence: TGTGCCACCAGCAGTAGAGGACAGGGTGGTTTGGGCTACACCTTC. Its protein is CATSSRGQGGLGYTF.

V usage is TRBV28 and J usage is TRBJ2-7, with D possibly being TRBD2 (7 bases). Trimming took 5 bases from V and 3 from J, leaving 17 bases between them. The length of the CDR3 is 15 residues. The germline V gene has CDR1 MDHEN and CDR2 SYDVKM. The CDR3 here is CASSGRGGPSYEQYF. The CDR3 coding sequence is TGTGCCAGCAGTGGGAGGGGGGGGCCCAGCTACGAGCAGTACTTC.

This clone has a single count. The chain recombines TRBV28 with TRBJ2-1, with TRBD2 matching over 9 bases. The CDR3 covers 19 residues. Unmatched junction bases numbered 17, after V lost 2 bases and J lost 6 bases. Germline assignment: CDR1 MDHEN and CDR2 SYDVKM. The CDR3: CASSLEERGAGSGINEQFF. The CDR3 DNA reads TGTGCCAGCAGTTTAGAAGAGCGGGGGGCGGGGTCCGGAATCAATGAGCAGTTCTTC.

The CDR3 bases are TGTGCCAGCAGTTACGACAGGGAGAACTACGAGCAGTACTTC. It specifies CASSYDRENYEQYF. V usage is TRBV6-5 and J usage is TRBJ2-7, with 7 bases lining up with TRBD1. The CDR3 loop spans 14 amino acids. With V trimmed by 2 bases and J by 3 bases, 4 bases remained unmatched. Germline CDR1 reads MNHEY; CDR2 reads SVGAGI.